The rows below give T cell receptor beta chains drawn from one sample of a study of T cell responses to AZD1222 COVID-19 vaccine. Method: immunoSEQ multiplex PCR; TCRdb's copy keeps in-frame clones and lacks some. The sample contains some 150,000 clones, more than 70% of which appear only once. The sample in question was peripheral blood, obtained 28 days after the second AZD1222 dose. These receptors originate from an adult who received the AZD1222 COVID-19 vaccine. The conserved cysteine and the conserved F or W are not part of the CDR3 here. Clone size is given for some rows only: seen once, a few or many times, or a class if the clone is expanded.

V: TRBV10-3; size: NA; CDR3: AIRGTDKQPQH
V: TRBV6-4; size: NA; CDR3: ASRDRGDSNQPQH
V: TRBV7-9; size: few; CDR3: ASRDGTSGSYEQY
V: TRBV7-2; size: NA; CDR3: ASSSAPTVNTEAF
V: TRBV4-1; size: NA; CDR3: ASSPMTSGSVEKLF
V: TRBV30; size: NA; CDR3: AWSTGTGSQGLH
V: TRBV7-2; size: NA; CDR3: ASPAGSANVLT
V: TRBV27; size: NA; CDR3: ASSPGTVLRETQY
V: TRBV30; size: NA; CDR3: AWSVGGTMGEQY
V: TRBV6-2/TRBV6-3; size: NA; CDR3: ASSKTGATLNTEAF
V: TRBV27; size: NA; CDR3: ASSFGQGYEQY
V: TRBV28; size: NA; CDR3: ASSLSPARFSGNTIY
V: TRBV18; size: NA; CDR3: ATAQGTNQPQH
V: TRBV30; size: NA; CDR3: AWISYSSGRTGELF